Included here is one TCR beta chain sequence, with context. Sequenced by immunoSEQ multiplex PCR; TCRdb stores in-frame clones only, minus some. The data contain under 35,000 clones, 70% to 80% of them singletons. This sample is drawn from a study of T cells in narcolepsy. CDR1 SGHTA and CDR2 FQGNSA come from the germline V gene. The V gene end was trimmed by 6 bases and the J gene end by 5 bases; junction bases not matched to a gene: 9. This CDR3 is 14 amino acids long. The genes are TRBV7-2 and TRBJ1-1, with TRBD1 matching 7 bases. The source of this sequence is a human donor with narcolepsy. The material sequenced was CD45RA- memory CD4+ T cells from PBMCs. The CDR3 protein is CASRRRQGSTEAFF. CDR3 in DNA: TGTGCCAGCAGACGCCGACAGGGTAGTACTGAAGCTTTCTTT.